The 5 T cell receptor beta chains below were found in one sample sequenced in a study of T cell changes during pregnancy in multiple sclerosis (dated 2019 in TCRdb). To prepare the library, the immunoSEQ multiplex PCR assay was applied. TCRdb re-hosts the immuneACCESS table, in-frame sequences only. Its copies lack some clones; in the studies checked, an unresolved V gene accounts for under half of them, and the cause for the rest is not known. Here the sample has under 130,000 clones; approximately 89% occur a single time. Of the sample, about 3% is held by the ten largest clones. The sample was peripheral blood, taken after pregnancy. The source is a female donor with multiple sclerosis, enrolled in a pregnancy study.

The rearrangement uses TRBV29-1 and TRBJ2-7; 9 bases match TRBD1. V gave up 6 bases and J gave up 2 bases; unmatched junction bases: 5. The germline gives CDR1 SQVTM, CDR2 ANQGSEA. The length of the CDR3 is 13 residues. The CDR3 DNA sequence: TGCAGCGTAAGGAGGACAGGGGCCTACGAGCAGTACTTC. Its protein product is CSVRRTGAYEQYF.

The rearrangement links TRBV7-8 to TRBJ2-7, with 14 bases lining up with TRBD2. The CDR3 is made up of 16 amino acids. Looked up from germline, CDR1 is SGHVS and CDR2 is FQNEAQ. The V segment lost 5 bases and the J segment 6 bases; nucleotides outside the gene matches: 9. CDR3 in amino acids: CASSLMTSGGAFEQYF. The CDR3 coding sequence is TGTGCCAGCAGCCTTATGACTAGCGGGGGGGCTTTCGAGCAGTACTTC.

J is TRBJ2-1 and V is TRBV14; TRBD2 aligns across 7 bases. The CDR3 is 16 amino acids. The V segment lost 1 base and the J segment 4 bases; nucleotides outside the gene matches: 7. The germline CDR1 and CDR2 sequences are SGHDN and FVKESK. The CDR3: CASSQGKAGRYNEQFF. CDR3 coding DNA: TGTGCCAGCAGCCAAGGGAAAGCGGGGAGATACAATGAGCAGTTCTTC.

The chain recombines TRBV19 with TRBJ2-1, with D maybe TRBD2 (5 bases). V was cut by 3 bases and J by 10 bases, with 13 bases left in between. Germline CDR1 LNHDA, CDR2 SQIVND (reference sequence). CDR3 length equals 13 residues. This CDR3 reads CASSISTGSEQFF. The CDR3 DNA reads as TGTGCCAGTAGTATTTCGACTGGGAGCGAGCAGTTCTTC.

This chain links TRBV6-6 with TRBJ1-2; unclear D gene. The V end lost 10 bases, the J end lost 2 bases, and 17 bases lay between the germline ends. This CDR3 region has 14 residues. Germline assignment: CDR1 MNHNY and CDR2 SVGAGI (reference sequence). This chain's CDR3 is CATRTSEVNYGYTF. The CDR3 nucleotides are TGTGCCACCCGGACCTCGGAGGTCAACTATGGCTACACCTTC.